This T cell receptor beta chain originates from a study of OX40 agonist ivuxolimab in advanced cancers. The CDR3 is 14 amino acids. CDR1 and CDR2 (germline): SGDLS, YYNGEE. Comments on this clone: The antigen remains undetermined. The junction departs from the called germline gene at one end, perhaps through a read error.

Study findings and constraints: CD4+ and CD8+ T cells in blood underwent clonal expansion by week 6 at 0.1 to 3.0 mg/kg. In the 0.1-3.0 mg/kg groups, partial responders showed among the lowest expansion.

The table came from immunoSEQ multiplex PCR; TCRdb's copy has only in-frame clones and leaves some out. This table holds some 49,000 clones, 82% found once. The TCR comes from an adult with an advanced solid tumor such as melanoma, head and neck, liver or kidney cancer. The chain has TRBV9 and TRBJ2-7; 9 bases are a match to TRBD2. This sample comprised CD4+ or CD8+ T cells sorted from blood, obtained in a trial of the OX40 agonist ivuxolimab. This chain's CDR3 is CASSPPPSGELWDF. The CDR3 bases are TGTGCCAGCAGCCCCCCCCCTAGCGGGGAGCTGTGGGACTTC.